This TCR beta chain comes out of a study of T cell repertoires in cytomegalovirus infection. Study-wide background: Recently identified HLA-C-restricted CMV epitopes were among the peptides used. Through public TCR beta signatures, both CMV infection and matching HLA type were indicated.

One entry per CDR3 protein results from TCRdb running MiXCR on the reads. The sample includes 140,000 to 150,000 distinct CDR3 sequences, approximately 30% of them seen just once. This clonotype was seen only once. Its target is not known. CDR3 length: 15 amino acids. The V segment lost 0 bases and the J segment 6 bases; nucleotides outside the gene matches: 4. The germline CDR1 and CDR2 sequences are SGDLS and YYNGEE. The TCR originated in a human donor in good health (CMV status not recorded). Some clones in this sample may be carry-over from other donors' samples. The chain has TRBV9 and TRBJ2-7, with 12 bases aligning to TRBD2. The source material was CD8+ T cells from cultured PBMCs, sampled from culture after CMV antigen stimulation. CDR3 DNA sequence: TGTGCCAGCAGCGTAGCTAGCGGGGGGGCTCTCGAGCAGTACTTC. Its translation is CASSVASGGALEQYF.